This TCR beta chain was retrieved from a study of CD8+CD57+ T cells in acquired aplastic anemia. About the study: Yields of DNA that came from sorted CD4+ and CD8+ cells averaged about 3 ug.

CDR1 SGHVS and CDR2 FQNEAQ come from the germline V gene. CDR3 length: 16 amino acids. V dropped 2 bases and J dropped 3; count of bases not matched to a gene: 6. Genomic DNA constituted the template upon which TCR beta VDJ and CDR3 profiling was performed. TCRdb recomputed calls from the reads with MiXCR, one row per CDR3 protein. The repertoire consists of approximately 270,000 distinct CDR3 sequences, with roughly three fifths occurring once and the leading ten covering 8%. The sequenced sample consisted of sorted CD4+, CD8+, or CD8+CD57+ T cells (not recorded which) from PBMCs. This sequence was found in a human donor with severe aplastic anemia or a healthy control (not recorded which). The gene calls are TRBV7-8 and TRBJ2-7; the match to TRBD2 covers 11 bases. The CDR3 region is CASSLFGTSGNYEQYF. CDR3 nucleotide sequence: TGTGCCAGCAGCTTATTCGGGACTAGCGGAAACTACGAGCAGTACTTC. Using reference TRBV7-8 and TRBJ2-7 for the parts outside the CDR3, the full variable domain is GAGVSQSPRYKVAKRGQDVALRCDPISGHVSLFWYQQALGQGPEFLTYFQNEAQLDKSGLPSDRFFAERPEGSVSTLKIQRTQQEDSAVYLCASSLFGTSGNYEQYFGPGTRLTVT.